Following are 13 T cell receptor beta chains from one sample sequenced in a study of cytomegalovirus exposure and HLA in healthy donors. The primer mix had 60 Vbeta and 13 Jbeta primers. Sequencing used immunoSEQ multiplex PCR; TCRdb keeps in-frame clones, though not all of them. The sample consists of fewer than 150,000 clones, around 75% of them appearing once. The source material was PBMCs. The receptors were gathered from a female donor in good health and CMV-seronegative.

The chain has TRBV6-5 and TRBJ2-7; D perhaps matches TRBD1 (5 bases). The CDR3 has 13 amino acids. Per germline, CDR1 MNHEY and CDR2 SVGAGI. Between the trimmed V and J ends, which lost 2 bases and 6 bases, there was a span of 11 bases. CDR3 region: CASSYEQGREQYF. The CDR3 DNA sequence: TGTGCCAGCAGTTACGAGCAGGGTCGCGAGCAGTACTTC.

The rearrangement joins TRBV4-2 to TRBJ2-7; 7 positions agree with TRBD2. The CDR3 runs to 16 residues. Germline CDR1 reads LGHNA; CDR2 reads YNFKEQ. V trimming: 0 bases; J trimming: 0 bases; junction bases outside the gene matches: 5. CDR3 nucleotide sequence: TGTGCCAGCAGCCAAGATTGGGCGGGGGACTCCTACGAGCAGTACTTC. Its protein is CASSQDWAGDSYEQYF.

V and J are TRBV12-5 and TRBJ2-1; TRBD2 might be the D (6 bases). Germline assignment: CDR1 LGHNT and CDR2 FRNRAP. The CDR3 is made up of 14 amino acids. Trimming removed 6 bases from V and 8 bases from J, with 17 bases in between. The CDR3 here is CASGAGRSRYEQFF. In nucleotides, the CDR3 is TGTGCTAGTGGGGCCGGGAGAAGTAGGTATGAGCAGTTCTTC. The full variable domain, its missing parts supplied by reference TRBV12-5 and TRBJ2-1, is DARVTQTPRHKVTEMGQEVTMRCQPILGHNTVFWYRQTMMQGLELLAYFRNRAPLDDSGMPKDRFSAEMPDATLATLKIQPSEPRDSAVYFCASGAGRSRYEQFFGPGTRLTVL.

The V gene is TRBV29-1, the J gene TRBJ2-3, with TRBD1 matching 8 bases. V gave up 6 bases and J gave up 2 bases; unmatched junction bases: 4. The CDR3 sequence is 13 residues long. Germline lookup yields CDR1 SQVTM and CDR2 ANQGSEA. CDR3 sequence reads: CSVDRAITDTQYF. The CDR3 DNA reads TGCAGCGTGGACAGGGCCATCACAGATACGCAGTATTTT.

J is TRBJ1-1 and V is TRBV28; tentatively, D is TRBD1 (6 bases). The CDR3 is made up of 12 amino acids. Germline V gene sequence: CDR1 MDHEN, CDR2 SYDVKM. V lost 7 bases, J lost 5 bases, and 11 bases lay in between. The CDR3 bases are TGTGCCAGCAAACAGGGAAGGACTGAAGCTTTCTTT. Residues: CASKQGRTEAFF.

This clone was counted between two and nine times. The chain employs TRBV2 and TRBJ1-4, with TRBD1 matching over 9 bases. The CDR3 is 14 amino acids. Trimming at V came to 5 bases and at J to 5 bases, leaving 3 bases not matched to a gene. From germline, CDR1 is SNHLY and CDR2 FYNNEI. The CDR3 sequence is CASSTDRGNEKLFF. CDR3 nucleotide sequence: TGTGCCAGCAGTACGGACAGGGGAAATGAAAAACTGTTTTTT.

This rearrangement joins TRBV7-8 to TRBJ2-3; D unresolved. The V end was cut by 5 bases, the J end by 4 bases, with 19 bases between. The germline gives CDR1 SGHVS, CDR2 FQNEAQ. The CDR3 has 16 residues. CDR3 region: CASSAKAVSGADTQYF. CDR3 coding DNA: TGTGCCAGCAGCGCCAAGGCGGTGAGTGGCGCAGATACGCAGTATTTT. Variable domain in full (rest from reference TRBV7-8 and TRBJ2-3): GAGVSQSPRYKVAKRGQDVALRCDPISGHVSLFWYQQALGQGPEFLTYFQNEAQLDKSGLPSDRFFAERPEGSVSTLKIQRTQQEDSAVYLCASSAKAVSGADTQYFGPGTRLTVL.

Only one count was recorded for this clone. CDR3 loop: CASRRTGDNQPQHF. In DNA, the CDR3 is TGTGCCAGCAGACGGACAGGGGATAATCAGCCCCAGCATTTT. The rearrangement joins TRBV27 to TRBJ1-5, with 9 bases matching TRBD1. V lost 6 bases, J lost 4 bases, and 4 bases stayed unmatched. Germline V gene sequence: CDR1 MNHEY, CDR2 SMNVEV (reference sequence). The CDR3 is 14 residues long.

The J gene is TRBJ2-2, the V gene TRBV6-4; D gene uncertain. V was shortened by 2 bases and J by 8 bases, with 12 bases between the two germline ends. The CDR3 length is 14 residues. Germline V gives CDR1 MRHNA, CDR2 SNTAGT. The CDR3 loop reads CASSDGVNTGELFF. CDR3 DNA sequence: TGTGCCAGCAGTGACGGTGTCAATACAGGGGAGCTGTTTTTT.

The chain links TRBV30 to TRBJ2-1; D possibly corresponds to TRBD2 (6 bases). Between the trimmed V and J ends, which lost 0 bases and 5 bases, there was a span of 11 bases. The CDR3 covers 14 residues. The germline V gene encodes CDR1 GTSNPN and CDR2 SVGIG (reference sequence). CDR3: CAWSVGLPHNEQFF. CDR3 DNA sequence: TGTGCCTGGAGTGTGGGACTCCCCCACAATGAGCAGTTCTTC.

The chain recombines TRBV4-1 with TRBJ2-7, with 8 bases identical to TRBD2. The V and J ends lost 1 base and 6 bases, in that order; junction bases with no gene match: 8. Germline CDR1 and CDR2: MGHRA and YSYEKL. This CDR3 has 15 residues. The CDR3, as DNA: TGCGCCAGCAGCCAAGTTTTCGGGGGGGGTTCCGAGCAGTACTTC. This codes for CASSQVFGGGSEQYF.

J is TRBJ2-4 and V is TRBV6-1, with TRBD1 matching 7 bases. The CDR3 is made up of 15 amino acids. Germline trimming cut 4 bases from V and 0 bases from J; bases unmatched to any gene: 3. CDR1 and CDR2 (germline): MNHNS, SASEGT. The CDR3 nucleotides read TGTGCCAGCAGTGGACAGGGTCTAGCCAAAAACATTCAGTACTTC. Its protein is CASSGQGLAKNIQYF.

V gene TRBV7-9 combines with J gene TRBJ1-1; D might be TRBD1 (5 bases). The germline CDR1 and CDR2 sequences are SEHNR and FQNEAQ (reference sequence). The CDR3 has 13 amino acids. Trimming shortened V by 10 bases and J by 5 bases, and 17 bases separated the two germline ends. CDR3 amino acids: CATPEGGGTEAFF. The CDR3 DNA reads as TGTGCCACTCCGGAGGGCGGGGGAACTGAAGCTTTCTTT.